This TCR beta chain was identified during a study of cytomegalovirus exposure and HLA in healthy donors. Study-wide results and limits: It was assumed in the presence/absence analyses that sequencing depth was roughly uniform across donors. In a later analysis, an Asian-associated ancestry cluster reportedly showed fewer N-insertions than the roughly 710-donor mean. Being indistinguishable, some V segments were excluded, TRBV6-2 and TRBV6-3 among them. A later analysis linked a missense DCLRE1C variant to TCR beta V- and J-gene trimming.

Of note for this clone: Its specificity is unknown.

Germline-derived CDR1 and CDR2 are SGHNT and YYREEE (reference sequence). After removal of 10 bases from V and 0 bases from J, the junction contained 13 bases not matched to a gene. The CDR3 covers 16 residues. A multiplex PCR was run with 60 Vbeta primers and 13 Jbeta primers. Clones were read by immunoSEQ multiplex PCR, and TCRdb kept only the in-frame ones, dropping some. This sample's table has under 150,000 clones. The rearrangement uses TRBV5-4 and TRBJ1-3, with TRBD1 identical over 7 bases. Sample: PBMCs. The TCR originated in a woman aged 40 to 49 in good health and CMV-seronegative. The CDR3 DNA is TGTGCCGCGGCGCCAGGGGGAGTAGGCTCTGGAAACACCATATATTTT. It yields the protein CAAAPGGVGSGNTIYF.